This paragraph reports one T cell receptor beta chain. Its antigen is still unknown. Germline assignment: CDR1 SQVTM and CDR2 ANQGSEA. The CDR3 covers 12 residues. Trimming took off 6 bases at V and 5 bases at J, with 14 bases between the two ends. Researchers ran the PCR with 60 Vbeta and 13 Jbeta primers. Sequencing was performed with immunoSEQ multiplex PCR; in TCRdb, only in-frame clones are kept and a portion is missing. The sample records about 130,000 clones, 70% to 85% being singletons. The data were obtained in a study of cytomegalovirus exposure and HLA in healthy donors. Each donor was nominally healthy when sampled (though unrecorded immune exposures were likely). Regarding the study as a whole: Later genetic work tied a missense DCLRE1C variant to beta-chain V and J trimming. Per a later analysis, fewer than 20,000 TCR beta sequences showed association with HLA alleles at 0.05 false discovery rate. Previous analysis showed most TCR beta V segments were productive about 90% or about 30% of the time.

The receptor was isolated from a boy between 10 and 17 years old in good health and CMV-seronegative. The chain uses TRBV29-1 and TRBJ2-7, with D possibly matching TRBD1 (7 bases). Sequences were obtained from PBMCs. CDR3 protein: CSVGVRGDEQYF. Written as DNA, the CDR3 is TGCAGCGTGGGGGTCAGGGGGGACGAGCAGTACTTC.